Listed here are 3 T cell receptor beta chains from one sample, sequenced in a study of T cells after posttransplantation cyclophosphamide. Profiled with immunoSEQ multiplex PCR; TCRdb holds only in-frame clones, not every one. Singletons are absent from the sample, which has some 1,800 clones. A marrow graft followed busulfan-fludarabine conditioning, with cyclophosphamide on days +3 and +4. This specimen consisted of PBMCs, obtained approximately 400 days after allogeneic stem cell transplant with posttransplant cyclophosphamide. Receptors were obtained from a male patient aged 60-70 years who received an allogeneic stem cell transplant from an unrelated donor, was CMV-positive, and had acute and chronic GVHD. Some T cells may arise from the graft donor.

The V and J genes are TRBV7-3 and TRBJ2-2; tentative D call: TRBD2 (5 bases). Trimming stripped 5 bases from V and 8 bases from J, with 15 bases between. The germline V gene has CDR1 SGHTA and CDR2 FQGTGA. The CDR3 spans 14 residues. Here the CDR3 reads CASSVLLGGGELFF. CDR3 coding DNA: TGTGCCAGCAGCGTCCTACTAGGCGGAGGGGAGCTGTTTTTT.

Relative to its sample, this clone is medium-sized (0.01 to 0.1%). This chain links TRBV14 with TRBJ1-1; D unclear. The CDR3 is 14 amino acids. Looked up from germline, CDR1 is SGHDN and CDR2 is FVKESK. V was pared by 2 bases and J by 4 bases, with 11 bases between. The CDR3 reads CASSQHGGSTEAFF. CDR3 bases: TGTGCCAGCAGCCAACATGGAGGGTCCACTGAAGCTTTCTTT.

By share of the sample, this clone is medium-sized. The CDR3 reads CASSLAQGMNTEAFF. The CDR3 DNA is TGTGCCAGCAGCTTAGCACAGGGGATGAACACTGAAGCTTTCTTT. This chain joins TRBV7-6 and TRBJ1-1; 7 nucleotides align to TRBD1. CDR3 length equals 15 residues. CDR1 and CDR2 (germline): SGHVS, FNYEAQ. Trimming removed 0 bases from V and 0 bases from J; junction bases left unmatched: 1.